The 32 T cell receptor beta chains listed next were all sequenced from one sample in a study of cytomegalovirus exposure and HLA in healthy donors. The PCR made use of 60 Vbeta and 13 Jbeta primers. Clones were sequenced by immunoSEQ multiplex PCR, and TCRdb holds only the in-frame ones, with some missing. There are approximately 190,000 clones in the sample; roughly 68% occur only once, and 1.8% lies in the top ten. Specimen: PBMCs. The receptors here all came from a woman aged 25 to 45 in good health and CMV-seronegative.

The chain employs TRBV20-1 and TRBJ1-2; D is undetermined. Trimming pared 2 bases from V and 10 bases from J, leaving 8 bases between. The V gene's germline CDR1 is DFQATT and CDR2 SNEGSKA (reference sequence). CDR3 length equals 10 residues. CDR3 sequence (DNA): TGCAGTGCTAGAAGACTGGACTACACCTTC. This encodes CSARRLDYTF.

The V and J genes are TRBV15 and TRBJ2-1, with TRBD1 identical over 7 bases. V lost 3 bases and J lost 4; bases outside the gene matches: 3. The germline V gene has CDR1 LNHNV and CDR2 YYDKDF (reference sequence). The CDR3 is made up of 14 amino acids. CDR3 protein: CATSSRGYYNEQFF. As DNA, the CDR3 is TGTGCCACCAGCAGCAGGGGGTATTACAATGAGCAGTTCTTC.

The chain recombines TRBV5-1 with TRBJ2-3, with 8 bases identical to TRBD1. J lost 2 bases, V lost 4 bases, and 6 bases had no gene match. CDR1 is SGHRS, CDR2 YFSETQ, per germline. CDR3 size: 15 residues. CDR3 DNA: TGCGCCAGCAGCCTCCAGGGGGCGACCACAGATACGCAGTATTTT. Protein: CASSLQGATTDTQYF.

This chain's CDR3 is CASSTNRGREETQYF. The CDR3 bases are TGTGCCAGCAGTACGAACAGGGGTAGAGAAGAGACCCAGTACTTC. V is TRBV6-6 and J is TRBJ2-5, with TRBD1 identical over 7 bases. CDR3 size: 15 residues. Germline lookup yields CDR1 MNHNY and CDR2 SVGAGI (reference sequence). The V gene end was trimmed by 5 bases and the J gene end by 3 bases; junction bases not matched to a gene: 9.

The rearrangement uses TRBV21-1 and TRBJ2-2; the table names TRBD2, a call not compared with the DNA. TRBV21-1 is annotated as a pseudogene. The CDR3 has 15 residues. This CDR3 reads CASSKGLAGVGELFF. CDR3 DNA: TGTGCCAGCAGCAAAGGGCTAGCGGGAGTCGGGGAGCTGTTTTTT.

A few counts support this clone. The chain couples TRBV27 to TRBJ2-2, with 8 bases lining up with TRBD1. Trimming took 6 bases from V and 1 from J; bases not matched to a gene: 1. The length of the CDR3 is 14 residues. Germline CDR1 and CDR2: MNHEY and SMNVEV (reference sequence). The CDR3 DNA is TGTGCCAGCAGGGGGACAGGGAACACCGGGGAGCTGTTTTTT. Protein product: CASRGTGNTGELFF.

The chain is built from TRBV6-1 and TRBJ2-7, with 9 bases identical to TRBD1. The CDR3 covers 16 residues. CDR1 and CDR2 from the germline V gene are MNHNS and SASEGT. The V gene end was trimmed by 0 bases and the J gene end by 1 base; junction bases not matched to a gene: 4. CDR3 region: CASSEALGTGSYEQYF. The DNA of the CDR3 is TGTGCCAGCAGTGAAGCGCTAGGGACAGGGTCCTACGAGCAGTACTTC.

A single count supports this clone. The gene calls are TRBV15 and TRBJ2-7; 12 nucleotides agree with TRBD1. The germline gives CDR1 LNHNV, CDR2 YYDKDF (reference sequence). Germline trimming cut 0 bases from V and 4 bases from J; bases unmatched to any gene: 4. The CDR3 is 16 amino acids. This CDR3 reads CATSREGTGGRYEQYF. In DNA form, the CDR3 reads TGTGCCACCAGCAGAGAAGGGACAGGGGGCAGGTACGAGCAGTACTTC.

The V call is TRBV19, the J call TRBJ2-1, with 10 bases fitting TRBD2. This CDR3 spans 17 amino acids. The V and J ends lost 7 bases and 8 bases, in that order; junction bases with no gene match: 17. Germline V gene sequence: CDR1 LNHDA, CDR2 SQIVND (reference sequence). CDR3 amino acids: CASTSGGALISSYEQFF. The CDR3 nucleotides are TGTGCCAGTACAAGCGGGGGGGCCTTAATCAGCTCCTATGAGCAGTTCTTC.

This clone has a single count. V gene TRBV5-4 combines with J gene TRBJ2-7; 9 nucleotides line up with TRBD1. The CDR3 extends over 14 amino acids. The V and J ends lost 3 bases and 3 bases, in that order; junction bases with no gene match: 4. CDR1 and CDR2 from the germline V gene are SGHNT and YYREEE (reference sequence). The CDR3 sequence is CASSSRTGDYEQYF. The DNA of the CDR3 is TGTGCCAGCAGCTCCCGGACAGGGGACTACGAGCAGTACTTC.

The chain has TRBV5-3 and TRBJ2-1; possible D gene TRBD2, 6 bases. TRBV5-3 is an ORF, and what it does is uncertain. The CDR3 runs to 17 residues. Trimming shortened V by 6 bases and J by 8 bases, and 27 bases separated the two germline ends. CDR3 residues: CARIHNSGLANRDEQFF. The CDR3 DNA sequence: TGTGCCAGAATCCACAACTCCGGTCTAGCGAACCGGGATGAGCAGTTCTTC.

The rearrangement uses TRBV4-1 and TRBJ1-5, with TRBD1 matching over 11 bases. The CDR3 loop spans 16 amino acids. Germline CDR1 MGHRA, CDR2 YSYEKL. J gave up 7 bases and V 1 base, and 6 bases lay outside the gene matches. CDR3 in DNA: TGCGCCAGCAGCCAAGTGGACAGGGGGCAAGGGCAGCCCCAGCATTTT. Its translation: CASSQVDRGQGQPQHF.

The chain uses TRBV30 and TRBJ2-6; possibly TRBD1 for D (6 bases). Trimming pared 2 bases from V and 1 base from J, leaving 12 bases between. This CDR3 comprises 16 residues. Germline V gene data show CDR1 as GTSNPN and CDR2 as SVGIG (reference sequence). In nucleotides, the CDR3 is TGTGCCTGGAGTAGGGGGACCCCTTCTGGGGCCAACGTCCTGACTTTC. As protein: CAWSRGTPSGANVLTF.

J is TRBJ1-4 and V is TRBV5-1; TRBD1 matches at 8 bases. The CDR3 runs 20 residues. J was trimmed by 5 bases and V by 4 bases; bases with no gene match: 22. CDR1 is SGHRS and CDR2 is YFSETQ in the germline V gene. In nucleotides, the CDR3 is TGCGCCAGCAGCCTCCTCCCTACCGGGACAGGAGGAACCAGGAATGAAAAACTGTTTTTT. Amino acids: CASSLLPTGTGGTRNEKLFF.

This clone was counted a single time. This rearrangement joins TRBV2 to TRBJ1-4, with D unresolved. The ends were cut back, 5 bases at V and 2 bases at J, with 12 bases in the middle. Germline V CDR1 and CDR2: SNHLY, FYNNEI. There are 15 residues in the CDR3. Here the CDR3 DNA reads TGTGCCAGCAGTCCATTTGGGAGGACTAATGAAAAACTGTTTTTT. Its protein product is CASSPFGRTNEKLFF. Combining the CDR3 with reference TRBV2 and TRBJ1-4 gives the whole variable domain EPEVTQTPSHQVTQMGQEVILRCVPISNHLYFYWYRQILGQKVEFLVSFYNNEISEKSEIFDDQFSVERPDGSNFTLKIRSTKLEDSAMYFCASSPFGRTNEKLFFGSGTQLSVL.

The CDR3 is CASSAPIVSSGANVLTF. The CDR3 DNA sequence: TGTGCCAGCAGCGCCCCCATCGTCAGCTCTGGGGCCAACGTCCTGACTTTC. The rearrangement joins TRBV9 to TRBJ2-6; D is ambiguous. Germline V gives CDR1 SGDLS, CDR2 YYNGEE. The CDR3 sequence is 17 residues long. V was clipped by 3 bases and J by 0 bases, with 13 bases between them.

This clone was observed a few times. The CDR3 DNA is TGTGCCAGCAGTTTATATCCGGACAGCCTCATGAACACTGAAGCTTTCTTT. It is translated as CASSLYPDSLMNTEAFF. V gene TRBV27 combines with J gene TRBJ1-1, with D perhaps matching TRBD1 (6 bases). CDR3 length equals 17 residues. Per the germline V gene, CDR1 is MNHEY and CDR2 is SMNVEV (reference sequence). V was cut by 1 base and J by 0 bases, with 15 bases left in between.

The chain links TRBV4-1 to TRBJ1-4, with a possible D match to TRBD1 (5 bases). The ends were cut back, 0 bases at V and 8 bases at J, with 13 bases in the middle. Germline V gene sequence: CDR1 MGHRA, CDR2 YSYEKL. The CDR3 consists of 15 residues. CDR3 DNA: TGCGCCAGCAGCCAAGAAGGGGCAGACTCCGAAAAACTGTTTTTT. Protein product: CASSQEGADSEKLFF.

V and J are TRBV5-4 and TRBJ1-4; 7 bases align to TRBD1. The germline V gene encodes CDR1 SGHNT and CDR2 YYREEE (reference sequence). Unmatched junction bases numbered 7, after V lost 2 bases and J lost 0 bases. This CDR3 contains 17 residues. The CDR3 reads CASSLGTAVATNEKLFF. The CDR3 nucleotides read TGTGCCAGCAGCTTAGGGACAGCCGTTGCAACTAATGAAAAACTGTTTTTT.

V is TRBV5-1 and J is TRBJ2-3; 15 bases fit TRBD2. V was clipped by 2 bases and J by 6 bases; unmatched bases: 7. The CDR3 runs 17 residues. CDR1 and CDR2 from the germline V gene are SGHRS and YFSETQ. CDR3 sequence reads: CASSFRTSGGAGDTQYF. CDR3 coding DNA: TGCGCCAGCAGCTTCCGGACTAGCGGGGGGGCCGGTGATACGCAGTATTTT.

This clone was recorded a few times. This sequence joins TRBV27 and TRBJ2-7, with a tentative D call TRBD2 (5 bases). This CDR3 region has 14 residues. V was cut by 1 base and J by 3 bases, with 10 bases left in between. Germline CDR1 reads MNHEY; CDR2 reads SMNVEV (reference sequence). CDR3 protein: CASSLLTGNYEQYF. The CDR3 nucleotides are TGTGCCAGCAGTTTATTGACCGGGAACTACGAGCAGTACTTC.

The chain employs TRBV28 and TRBJ1-2; D perhaps matches TRBD1 (6 bases). CDR1 MDHEN and CDR2 SYDVKM come from the germline V gene. With 7 bases removed from V and 4 bases from J, the gap between germline ends came to 10 bases. This CDR3 has 12 residues. CDR3 nucleotides: TGTGCCAGCACCGACAGGTCCTATGGCTACACCTTC. Translating it yields CASTDRSYGYTF.

This clone was seen a handful of times. The chain has TRBV11-2 and TRBJ2-2; no clear D gene. CDR3 length: 15 residues. V dropped 0 bases and J dropped 2 bases, with 7 bases sitting between them. Germline CDR1 reads SGHAT; CDR2 reads FQNNGV. CDR3 amino acids: CASSLDRINTGELFF. CDR3 in DNA: TGTGCCAGCAGCTTAGACAGGATTAACACCGGGGAGCTGTTTTTT.

J is TRBJ1-1 and V is TRBV27; D perhaps matches TRBD1 (5 bases). This CDR3 region has 13 residues. V lost 3 bases and J lost 6, with 11 bases in between. CDR1 is MNHEY, CDR2 SMNVEV, per germline (reference sequence). CDR3 DNA sequence: TGTGCCAGCAGTTTTAAGGGACTAGCTGAAGCTTTCTTT. This codes for CASSFKGLAEAFF.

This clone was recorded a few times. The chain joins TRBV19 to TRBJ1-1; D is unclear. The CDR3 extends over 13 amino acids. Trimming took 9 bases from V and 0 from J, leaving 11 bases between them. Per the germline V gene, CDR1 is LNHDA and CDR2 is SQIVND (reference sequence). For the CDR3, the DNA is TGTGCCAGCGAGGGAGCGGTGAACACTGAAGCTTTCTTT. Amino acid sequence: CASEGAVNTEAFF.

The chain joins TRBV10-3 to TRBJ2-1; TRBD2 matches 11 bases. V dropped 6 bases and J dropped 7; count of bases not matched to a gene: 5. This CDR3 has 14 residues. The germline V gene encodes CDR1 ENHRY and CDR2 SYGVKD. CDR3 protein: CAISLAGGTNEQFF. The CDR3 nucleotides are TGTGCCATCAGCTTAGCGGGGGGGACTAATGAGCAGTTCTTC.

There are a few counts of this clone. V is TRBV9 and J is TRBJ2-7; 9 bases fit TRBD2. The CDR3 spans 16 residues. The germline V gene has CDR1 SGDLS and CDR2 YYNGEE. The V gene end was trimmed by 2 bases and the J gene end by 4 bases; junction bases not matched to a gene: 10. CDR3 DNA sequence: TGTGCCAGCAGCGTGTCAGGACTAGCGACGACATACGAGCAGTACTTC. This sequence encodes CASSVSGLATTYEQYF.

The genes are TRBV7-3 and TRBJ1-1; the D is unclear. Trimming took off 5 bases at V and 7 bases at J, with 20 bases between the two ends. Germline assignment: CDR1 SGHTA and CDR2 FQGTGA. The CDR3 covers 15 residues. The CDR3 here is CASSPYRANAGEAFF. The CDR3 nucleotides read TGTGCCAGCAGCCCCTACAGAGCCAATGCGGGTGAAGCTTTCTTT.

This clone showed up just a few times. V and J are TRBV6-1 and TRBJ2-7; 8 bases align to TRBD1. The CDR3 contains 13 residues. In germline, CDR1 is MNHNS, CDR2 SASEGT. Trimming at V came to 11 bases and at J to 5 bases, leaving 11 bases not matched to a gene. DNA of the CDR3: TGTGCCTCGCTTCTGGACAGGGTCCACGAGCAGTACTTC. Translation gives CASLLDRVHEQYF.

J is TRBJ2-2 and V is TRBV7-3; 9 bases map to TRBD2. The CDR3 has 17 amino acids. The ends lost 5 bases at V and 7 bases at J; junction bases unmatched: 14. Germline loops: CDR1 SGHTA, CDR2 FQGTGA. CDR3: CASSQRIAGAKGGELFF. Written as DNA, the CDR3 is TGTGCCAGCAGCCAGAGAATAGCGGGAGCGAAGGGCGGGGAGCTGTTTTTT.

In this sample, this clone turned up once. The V gene is TRBV7-6, the J gene TRBJ1-1; 8 nucleotides match TRBD1. J lost 4 bases, V lost 4 bases, and 2 bases had no gene match. Germline CDR1 reads SGHVS; CDR2 reads FNYEAQ. The CDR3 runs to 13 residues. CDR3 sequence reads: CASSSTGATEAFF. The DNA for the CDR3 is TGTGCCAGCAGCTCGACAGGGGCCACTGAAGCTTTCTTT.

The chain joins TRBV7-6 to TRBJ2-7; D is unclear. Trimming stripped 1 base from V and 3 bases from J, with 4 bases between. The germline gives CDR1 SGHVS, CDR2 FNYEAQ. This CDR3 is built from 12 residues. CDR3 DNA: TGTGCCAGCAGCTTAGACAACTACGAGCAGTACTTC. This encodes CASSLDNYEQYF.